One and the same sample provided the 24 T cell receptor beta chains below, sequenced in a study of CD8 T cells in Susac syndrome. When the RNA was reverse transcribed, random hexamers were used with an input of 0.5 to 1 ug. TCRdb analysed the immunoSEQ multiplex PCR reads with MiXCR anew, one entry per CDR3 protein. In the table there are fewer than 70,000 distinct CDR3 sequences, more than 85% of which are singletons. The sequenced material came from CD8+ T cells from PBMCs. The receptor set was obtained from a human donor in good health.

The genes are TRBV5-1 and TRBJ2-2; no reliable D call. V lost 4 bases and J 0 bases, leaving 10 bases between the germline ends. The CDR3 extends over 15 amino acids. Germline lookup yields CDR1 SGHRS and CDR2 YFSETQ. The CDR3, as DNA: TGCGCCAGCAGCCATAAGGATGCGAACACCGGGGAGCTGTTTTTT. Its translation: CASSHKDANTGELFF.

The V and J genes are TRBV7-9 and TRBJ2-5, with a possible D match to TRBD2 (6 bases). The germline gives CDR1 SEHNR, CDR2 FQNEAQ (reference sequence). The length of the CDR3 is 13 residues. The V gene lost 10 bases and the J gene lost 4 bases, with 16 bases spanning the gap. The CDR3: CATKGGERETQYF. The CDR3 DNA follows: TGTGCCACCAAGGGCGGGGAGCGAGAGACCCAGTACTTC.

This clonotype was observed once. The V and J genes are TRBV7-8 and TRBJ2-2; D might be TRBD2 (6 bases). This CDR3 spans 15 amino acids. V shed 5 bases and J shed 2 bases, with 12 bases lying between them. The V gene's germline CDR1 is SGHVS and CDR2 FQNEAQ. CDR3 amino acids: CASSVGLINTGELFF. The CDR3 DNA sequence: TGTGCCAGCAGCGTGGGACTTATTAACACCGGGGAGCTGTTTTTT.

The chain employs TRBV13 and TRBJ1-1; TRBD1 might be the D (5 bases). The CDR3 contains 15 residues. The ends were cut back, 4 bases at V and 2 bases at J, with 14 bases in the middle. Germline loops: CDR1 PRHDT, CDR2 FYEKMQ (reference sequence). The CDR3 coding sequence is TGTGCCAGCAGCTCGAATCCGGGACCCAACACTGAAGCTTTCTTT. Translated, it gives CASSSNPGPNTEAFF.

The table lists this clonotype with a count of one. The chain carries TRBV7-9 and TRBJ2-2; D not certain. The ends were cut back, 5 bases at V and 1 base at J, with 11 bases in the middle. The germline V gene encodes CDR1 SEHNR and CDR2 FQNEAQ (reference sequence). CDR3 size: 15 residues. The CDR3 nucleotides are TGTGCCAGCAGCCAAGCCCCTGTGAACACCGGGGAGCTGTTTTTT. Translation gives CASSQAPVNTGELFF.

V is TRBV7-9 and J is TRBJ2-4; D call uncertain. Per germline, CDR1 SEHNR and CDR2 FQNEAQ (reference sequence). CDR3 length: 16 amino acids. Trimming removed 2 bases at V and 0 bases at J, with 11 bases between. The DNA for the CDR3 is TGTGCCAGCAGCTTACTTGAGGAGTTAGCCAAAAACATTCAGTACTTC. Translated: CASSLLEELAKNIQYF.

The chain recombines TRBV2 with TRBJ2-7; D might be TRBD1 (7 bases). Germline values: CDR1 SNHLY, CDR2 FYNNEI. The CDR3 is made up of 16 amino acids. Trimming took off 2 bases at V and 0 bases at J, with 14 bases between the two ends. Here the CDR3 DNA reads TGTGCCAGCAGTGAATCTGGAGGGGGCCTCTCCTACGAGCAGTACTTC. Amino acids: CASSESGGGLSYEQYF.

This clonotype has only one observation. Written as DNA, the CDR3 is TGTGCCAGCAGTTTTGGATCCTCTCGGCCCCAGCATTTT. This gives the protein CASSFGSSRPQHF. The rearrangement links TRBV6-5 to TRBJ1-5; the D is unclear. V lost 4 bases, J lost 9 bases, and 13 bases lay in between. CDR1 and CDR2 from the germline V gene are MNHEY and SVGAGI. CDR3 size: 13 residues.

The chain couples TRBV7-2 to TRBJ2-2; TRBD2 matches at 13 bases. With V trimmed by 2 bases and J by 6 bases, 6 bases remained unmatched. This CDR3 region has 17 residues. Germline CDR1 SGHTA, CDR2 FQGNSA. DNA for the CDR3: TGTGCCAGCAGCTTATCACTAGCGGGGGGGCCGTCCGGGGAGCTGTTTTTT. This encodes CASSLSLAGGPSGELFF.

This chain joins TRBV28 and TRBJ1-2; 9 nucleotides line up with TRBD1. Per the germline V gene, CDR1 is MDHEN and CDR2 is SYDVKM. The ends lost 6 bases at V and 4 bases at J; junction bases unmatched: 6. The CDR3 has 14 residues. The CDR3 coding sequence is TGTGCCAGCAGAGACAGGGGGAGCGGCTATGGCTACACCTTC. As protein: CASRDRGSGYGYTF.

The genes are TRBV28 and TRBJ1-6; D unresolved. Looked up from germline, CDR1 is MDHEN and CDR2 is SYDVKM. The CDR3 spans 14 residues. Trimming shortened V by 6 bases and J by 9 bases, and 15 bases separated the two germline ends. As DNA, the CDR3 is TGTGCCAGCAGACCCGCTATGAGTAGTTCACCCCTCCACTTT. This encodes CASRPAMSSSPLHF.

The chain recombines TRBV27 with TRBJ1-4; the D is unclear. Trimming removed 5 bases at V and 7 bases at J, with 11 bases between. CDR1 is MNHEY, CDR2 SMNVEV, per germline (reference sequence). The CDR3 totals 13 residues. In DNA, the CDR3 is TGTGCCAGCAGTCCGACGGGGAGTGAAAAACTGTTTTTT. The encoded protein is CASSPTGSEKLFF. The full variable domain, rest sourced from reference TRBV27 and TRBJ1-4, is EAQVTQNPRYLITVTGKKLTVTCSQNMNHEYMSWYRQDPGLGLRQIYYSMNVEVTDKGDVPEGYKVSRKEKRNFPLILESPSPNQTSLYFCASSPTGSEKLFFGSGTQLSVL.

This clonotype was detected once. The chain couples TRBV3-1 to TRBJ2-3, with TRBD1 matching over 7 bases. The trim removed 6 bases at V and 0 bases at J, leaving 6 bases unmatched. This CDR3 has 15 amino acids. The V gene's germline CDR1 is LGHDT and CDR2 YNNKEL (reference sequence). CDR3 coding DNA: TGTGCCAGCAGTCTAGGGACAGCTAGCACAGATACGCAGTATTTT. Amino acid sequence: CASSLGTASTDTQYF.

V is TRBV29-1 and J is TRBJ1-2; 10 nucleotides agree with TRBD1. CDR3 size: 18 residues. From germline, CDR1 is SQVTM and CDR2 ANQGSEA. V gave up 0 bases and J gave up 3 bases; unmatched junction bases: 13. For the CDR3, the DNA is TGCAGCGTTGAAGATAGTGGTGGGACAGGGGTTGACGACTATGGCTACACCTTC. As protein: CSVEDSGGTGVDDYGYTF.

This sequence joins TRBV15 and TRBJ1-3; no clear D gene. CDR1 and CDR2 (germline): LNHNV, YYDKDF (reference sequence). The CDR3 is 16 residues long. V was clipped by 1 base and J by 2 bases, with 12 bases between them. The chain's CDR3 is CATSRGVGTAGNTIYF. The CDR3 nucleotides read TGTGCCACCAGCAGAGGGGTCGGCACAGCTGGAAACACCATATATTTT. The whole variable domain, filled in from reference TRBV15 and TRBJ1-3, reads DAMVIQNPRYQVTQFGKPVTLSCSQTLNHNVMYWYQQKSSQAPKLLFHYYDKDFNNEADTPDNFQSRRPNTSFCFLDIRSPGLGDTAMYLCATSRGVGTAGNTIYFGEGSWLTVV.

The genes are TRBV12-3 or TRBV12-4 and TRBJ2-3; D not certain. Deletions cut 2 bases from V and 2 bases from J, with 11 bases between. The length of the CDR3 is 15 residues. The CDR3 loop is CASSLLSTYTDTQYF. In nucleotides, the CDR3 is TGTGCCAGCAGTTTATTAAGCACCTACACAGATACGCAGTATTTT.

The count of this clonotype is one. The gene calls are TRBV28 and TRBJ2-1, with 8 bases aligning to TRBD1. The CDR3 has 17 residues. Unmatched junction bases numbered 10, after V lost 2 bases and J lost 4 bases. Per the germline V gene, CDR1 is MDHEN and CDR2 is SYDVKM. The CDR3 DNA sequence: TGTGCCAGCAGTTTAGTAGGCAGGGGGCCCCTGTACAATGAGCAGTTCTTC. This translates into CASSLVGRGPLYNEQFF.

The V and J genes are TRBV19 and TRBJ2-5, with D possibly matching TRBD1 (5 bases). The CDR3 is 14 residues long. The germline gives CDR1 LNHDA, CDR2 SQIVND (reference sequence). Trimming removed 5 bases at V and 4 bases at J, with 14 bases between. CDR3 coding DNA: TGTGCCAGTAGTCCCACGCAAGGGGTAGAGACCCAGTACTTC. This translates into CASSPTQGVETQYF.

The rearrangement uses TRBV7-6 and TRBJ2-1; 7 bases are shared with TRBD1. V shed 2 bases, J shed 1 base, and the junction held 5 bases outside the gene matches. Germline V CDR1 and CDR2: SGHVS, FNYEAQ. The CDR3 is 16 amino acids. CDR3 nucleotides: TGTGCCAGCAGCTTACGAGGGGGCCTTTCCTACAATGAGCAGTTCTTC. Protein sequence: CASSLRGGLSYNEQFF.

A word on this clonotype: Its ends do not fully match the called genes, so a read error is possible. V usage is TRBV12-3 or TRBV12-4 and J usage is TRBJ2-1; 10 bases are a match to TRBD2. This CDR3 contains 12 residues. The CDR3 coding sequence is TGTGCCAGCAGTGGGCTAGCGGGGGACCTTCTCTTC. This codes for CASSGLAGDLLF.

The chain employs TRBV9 and TRBJ2-5; a possible D gene is TRBD1 (5 bases). From germline, CDR1 is SGDLS and CDR2 YYNGEE. Trimming left V 0 bases short and J 6 bases short, with 12 bases between. CDR3 length: 14 residues. The chain's CDR3 is CASSVGWGLQTQYF. The CDR3, as DNA: TGTGCCAGCAGCGTAGGGTGGGGCCTTCAGACCCAGTACTTC.

V and J are TRBV7-9 and TRBJ1-5; D is uncertain. Trimming cost V 5 bases and J 4 bases, with 6 bases left between them. The germline CDR1 and CDR2 sequences are SEHNR and FQNEAQ (reference sequence). This CDR3 has 12 residues. The CDR3 sequence: CASSRDNQPQHF. The CDR3, as DNA: TGTGCCAGCAGCCGAGATAATCAGCCCCAGCATTTT.

CDR3 in DNA: TGTGCCAGCAGCTTAGCGCTCGCGGCGACAGATACGCAGTATTTT. It specifies CASSLALAATDTQYF. This chain connects TRBV7-9 to TRBJ2-3; D unresolved. The CDR3 is 15 residues long. Trimming took 0 bases from V and 3 from J, leaving 10 bases between them. Per the germline V gene, CDR1 is SEHNR and CDR2 is FQNEAQ (reference sequence).

The chain employs TRBV27 and TRBJ1-1, with D unresolved. The CDR3 runs to 13 residues. Trimming removed 6 bases at V and 0 bases at J, with 8 bases between. Germline values: CDR1 MNHEY, CDR2 SMNVEV (reference sequence). Here the CDR3 reads CASRRQVNTEAFF. The CDR3 DNA reads TGTGCCAGCAGACGCCAGGTGAACACTGAAGCTTTCTTT.